This T cell receptor beta chain was sequenced during a study of T cell repertoires in cytomegalovirus infection. Study-wide context: Peptides in the study included HLA-C-restricted and HLA-B-restricted CMV epitopes.

CDR3 length: 15 residues. V was clipped by 6 bases and J by 4 bases; unmatched bases: 5. The germline V gene encodes CDR1 SGHTA and CDR2 FQGNSA. A single record per CDR3 protein comes from TCRdb applying MiXCR to the reads. Among more than 250,000 distinct CDR3 sequences, 20% to 25% were seen once, and the ten largest hold about an eighth. Concerning this clonotype: What it binds is unknown.

The source is a human donor in good health (CMV status not recorded). Some clones in this sample may be carry-over from other donors' samples. Specimen: cultured PBMCs, collected from culture after CMV antigen stimulation. V and J are TRBV7-2 and TRBJ2-1; 11 bases match TRBD2. CDR3 protein: CASRMGTSGYNEQFF. CDR3 coding DNA: TGTGCCAGCAGAATGGGGACTAGCGGTTACAATGAGCAGTTCTTC. Complete variable domain (other parts from reference TRBV7-2 and TRBJ2-1): GAGVSQSPSNKVTEKGKDVELRCDPISGHTALYWYRQSLGQGLEFLIYFQGNSAPDKSGLPSDRFSAERTGGSVSTLTIQRTQQEDSAVYLCASRMGTSGYNEQFFGPGTRLTVL.